Listed below are T cell receptor beta chains from one sample, sequenced in a study of blood T cell repertoires in COVID-19. TCRdb's table, derived via immunoSEQ multiplex PCR, lists solely in-frame clones and lacks some. Counted here are about 200,000 clones, 80% occurring once; the ten biggest clones make up less than 8%. Specimen: PBMCs or T cells enriched from blood (not recorded which). These receptors were collected from a woman between 35 and 50 years old with acute COVID-19. Both conserved end residues are part of each CDR3. The D gene is left open where the match is weak. The size of a clone is reported for some rows only, either as once, few or many, or as a class for expanded clones.

>-|TRBV5-5|TRBJ1-1|-
CASNLGGEAFF
TGTGCCAGCAACCTGGGAGGGGAAGCTTTCTTT
>-|TRBV27|TRBJ2-5|-
CASRPRTVGMSQYF
TGTGCCAGCAGGCCACGGACTGTGGGGATGTCCCAGTACTTC
>-|TRBV25-1|TRBJ1-4|-
CARDQRILATNEKLFF
TGTGCCAGAGATCAGAGGATACTTGCAACTAATGAAAAACTGTTTTTT
>-|TRBV27|TRBJ1-1|-
CASSLLSAGEAFF
TGTGCCAGCAGTTTACTTTCCGCCGGGGAAGCTTTCTTT
>TRBD1|TRBV4-3|TRBJ1-4|-
CASSQDLGQAFSYGEKLFF
TGCGCCAGCAGCCAAGATCTCGGACAGGCTTTCTCCTATGGTGAAAAACTGTTTTTT
>TRBD1|TRBV2|TRBJ1-1|-
CASRAYTGGTEAFF
TGTGCCAGCAGGGCATACACAGGGGGAACTGAAGCTTTCTTT
>-|TRBV7-2|TRBJ1-3|-
CASSFVGRAGNTIYF
TGTGCCAGCAGCTTTGTAGGCAGGGCGGGAAACACCATATATTTT
>-|TRBV28|TRBJ2-3|-
CASSLPRREPRTDTQYF
TGTGCCAGCAGTTTACCCCGACGAGAACCCAGGACAGATACGCAGTATTTT
>-|TRBV6-4|TRBJ1-6|-
CASSDSMGDHSPLHF
TGTGCCAGCAGTGACTCGATGGGAGACCATTCACCCCTCCACTTT
>TRBD2|TRBV5-6|TRBJ2-2|-
CASSRRIREGDTGELFF
TGTGCCAGCAGCCGAAGAATACGGGAGGGGGACACCGGGGAGCTGTTTTTT
>-|TRBV12-5|TRBJ2-5|-
CASGLKGGETQYF
TGTGCTAGTGGTTTGAAGGGGGGGGAGACCCAGTACTTC
>TRBD1|TRBV30|TRBJ1-3|-
CAWSRTTGSGNTIYF
TGTGCCTGGAGTAGAACGACAGGGAGCGGAAACACCATATATTTT
>-|TRBV9|TRBJ2-7|-
CASSPTSFHEQYF
TGTGCCAGCAGCCCCACTAGTTTCCACGAGCAGTACTTC
>TRBD1|TRBV5-4|TRBJ2-7|-
CASSLGGGGFEQYF
TGTGCCAGCAGCTTGGGAGGGGGCGGCTTCGAGCAGTACTTC
>-|TRBV28|TRBJ2-3|-
CASSRTDTQYF
TGTGCCAGCAGTCGGACAGATACGCAGTATTTT
>TRBD1|TRBV6-5|TRBJ1-2|-
CASITGTGLGGYTF
TGTGCCAGCATCACCGGGACAGGGTTAGGTGGCTACACCTTC
>-|TRBV10-2|TRBJ2-5|-
CASSGMEQETQYF
TGCGCCAGCAGTGGGATGGAGCAAGAGACCCAGTACTTC
>TRBD1|TRBV7-2|TRBJ2-7|-
CASSSNRDRGRGYF
TGTGCCAGCAGCTCGAACCGGGACAGGGGCAGGGGGTACTTC
>TRBD1|TRBV20-1|TRBJ1-1|-
CSAPQGYEAFF
TGCAGTGCTCCACAGGGGTATGAAGCTTTCTTT
>-|TRBV28|TRBJ2-2|-
CASSYAAGKGTGELFF
TGTGCCAGCAGTTACGCGGCAGGGAAGGGAACCGGGGAGCTGTTTTTT
>TRBD1|TRBV19|TRBJ1-2|-
CASKVDDRVGYGYTF
TGTGCCAGTAAGGTGGACGACAGGGTTGGCTATGGCTACACCTTC
>TRBD1|TRBV2|TRBJ2-3|-
CASSEIRQGGPTQYF
TGTGCCAGCAGTGAAATTAGACAGGGCGGCCCCACGCAGTATTTT
>-|TRBV18|TRBJ2-7|-
CASSPAGAHDEQYF
TGTGCCAGCTCACCAGCGGGGGCGCACGACGAGCAGTACTTC
>-|TRBV6-6|TRBJ2-3|-
CASRGGGAGDTQYF
TGTGCCAGCAGAGGTGGGGGGGCAGGAGATACGCAGTATTTT
>TRBD1|TRBV18|TRBJ2-5|-
CASSRNGQGGWETQYF
TGTGCCAGCTCACGAAACGGACAGGGTGGATGGGAGACCCAGTACTTC
>TRBD1|TRBV9|TRBJ1-1|once
CASSDRGDTEAFF
TGTGCCAGCAGCGACAGGGGTGACACTGAAGCTTTCTTT
>TRBD2|TRBV3-1/TRBV3-2|TRBJ2-5|-
CASSQVYRGLRGGRKETQYF
TGTGCCAGCAGCCAAGTCTATCGGGGACTTAGGGGCGGGAGGAAAGAGACCCAGTACTTC
>TRBD1|TRBV10-3|TRBJ2-5|-
CAISTGQGGRETQYF
TGTGCCATCAGTACAGGACAGGGCGGACGAGAGACCCAGTACTTC
>TRBD2|TRBV7-2|TRBJ2-1|-
CATLPAGGKNEQFF
TGTGCCACCTTGCCGGCGGGAGGTAAGAATGAGCAGTTCTTC
>-|TRBV30|TRBJ2-3|once
CAWSVGVDGSDTQYF
TGTGCCTGGAGTGTAGGGGTTGACGGGTCAGATACGCAGTATTTT
>-|TRBV15|TRBJ2-1|-
CATSRADPEREQFF
TGTGCCACCAGCAGAGCTGATCCCGAGAGAGAGCAGTTCTTC
>TRBD1|TRBV18|TRBJ2-2|-
CATSWGQPNTGELFF
TGTGCCACCTCTTGGGGACAGCCTAACACCGGGGAGCTGTTTTTT
>TRBD1|TRBV27|TRBJ1-5|-
CASKRGQGGNQPQHF
TGTGCCAGTAAAAGGGGACAGGGAGGCAATCAGCCCCAGCATTTT
>-|TRBV12-3/TRBV12-4|TRBJ1-2|-
CASSSGPGLGGTF
TGTGCCAGCTCTTCGGGACCCGGACTCGGGGGCACCTTC
>-|TRBV21-1|TRBJ2-2|-
CASSEDPRGAGELFF
TGTGCCAGCAGCGAGGACCCAAGGGGCGCCGGGGAGCTGTTTTTT
>TRBD1|TRBV7-2|TRBJ2-2|-
CASSPRDRHTGELFF
TGTGCCAGCAGCCCCCGGGACAGACACACCGGGGAGCTGTTTTTT
>-|TRBV28|TRBJ1-2|once
CASSGENYGYTF
TGTGCCAGCAGTGGGGAGAACTATGGCTACACCTTC
>TRBD1|TRBV4-3|TRBJ2-1|-
CASSQDTGGTNEQFF
TGCGCCAGCAGCCAAGATACAGGGGGGACGAATGAGCAGTTCTTC
>-|TRBV5-1|TRBJ2-4|few
CASSLEGTKNIQYF
TGCGCCAGCAGCTTGGAGGGGACCAAAAACATTCAGTACTTC
>TRBD1|TRBV19|TRBJ1-2|-
CASSIPGGVYGYTF
TGTGCCAGTAGTATCCCAGGGGGCGTCTATGGCTACACCTTC
>TRBD2|TRBV18|TRBJ2-4|-
CASSPELAGVRKNIQYF
TGTGCCAGCTCACCAGAGCTAGCGGGAGTCAGGAAAAACATTCAGTACTTC
>-|TRBV11-2|TRBJ1-1|once
CASSLAVEIKAFF
TGTGCCAGCAGCTTAGCGGTCGAGATCAAGGCTTTCTTT
>-|TRBV2|TRBJ1-5|few
CASSENRASWQPQHF
TGTGCCAGCAGTGAGAACAGGGCCTCGTGGCAGCCCCAGCATTTT
>-|TRBV30|TRBJ1-2|-
CAWSGGRGYGYTF
TGTGCCTGGAGTGGAGGCCGGGGCTATGGCTACACCTTC
>TRBD2|TRBV19|TRBJ2-7|-
CASTPGGVGEQYF
TGTGCCAGTACTCCGGGGGGTGTCGGGGAGCAGTACTTC
>-|TRBV11-2|TRBJ2-1|few
CASRGGVYNEQFF
TGTGCCAGCAGAGGGGGGGTCTACAATGAGCAGTTCTTC
>-|TRBV27|TRBJ1-6|-
CASSPQGWNSPLHF
TGTGCCAGCAGCCCCCAGGGGTGGAATTCACCCCTCCACTTT